This TCR beta chain was found in a study of blood T cell repertoires in COVID-19 (dated by TCRdb to 2020 to 2021). About the investigation overall: The collaborator samples originated in the United States, Italy and Spain and spanned the acute and convalescent phases of COVID-19. The prospective study material was composed of cDNA or gDNA derived from T cells, B-cell-depleted T cells, or PBMCs. Sample metadata almost always included a de-identified subject ID, COVID-19 status, age in years and sex. The repertoires were made available in a free public database intended to serve as a resource for research on the immune response to SARS-CoV-2. Samples were obtained from the ongoing ImmuneRACE study (first 160 participants) and from 1,254 subjects provided by 6 global collaborators. HLA class I and class II types, where available, came from metadata supplied by the sample provider rather than from assay-based typing. Deeply sampled blood TCRbeta repertoires from subjects exposed to, actively infected with, or recovered from COVID-19 were included in the dataset.

Regarding this clone: Its binding antigen is unknown. No quality values exist for individual bases; no much larger clone is one base distant.

Each collaborating institution followed its own protocols to collect whole blood in K2EDTA tubes. For TCRbeta analysis, collaborators shipped samples as frozen whole blood, isolated PBMCs, or DNA extracted from either of those sample types. Study-wide conclusions, independent of this receptor: How much clinical and demographic metadata was included differed by source and by participant, and the metadata was provided uncurated.

For CDR1 and CDR2, the germline V gene lists SGDLS and YYNGEE. The CDR3 runs 17 amino acids, cysteine and phenylalanine included. Here the CDR3 DNA is all that survives: 51 bases in frame from base 1. The V end gives up 4 bases and the J end 6 bases, leaving 11 bases in the junction not matched to a gene. TCRbeta CDR3 regions were amplified from genomic DNA by means of the immunoSEQ Assay, a bias-controlled multiplex PCR. On the study's bioinformatics: The number of nucleated cells in each sample was estimated from the amplification of reference gene primers within the assay. Sequence reads were collapsed and filtered to measure the absolute abundance of every unique TCRbeta CDR3 rearrangement. For each sample, productive Simpson clonality was calculated as the square root of Simpson's diversity index over productive rearrangements. Here the immuneACCESS table is served through TCRdb, limited to in-frame sequences with V and J called. Missing clones are a known gap in these copies; in checked studies unresolved V genes cover under half, and the rest lacks a known reason. The V and J calls and the clone size are those of that table, but D and trimming were determined from the DNA. For this sample the table gives under 300,000 clones, of which 86% were detected only once. The ten largest make up around 3% of the sample.

This receptor was identified in a woman between 25 and 40 years old with active or convalescent COVID-19. What was sequenced was peripheral blood. The receptor chain draws on TRBV9 and TRBJ2-1; the central 12 bases match TRBD2. The CDR3 here reads CASSRRSGTSGRNEQFF. The nucleotide sequence is TGTGCCAGCAGCAGACGTTCCGGGACTAGCGGGCGCAATGAGCAGTTCTTC.